In its sample, the clone carrying this T cell receptor (beta chain) was seen a few times. TCRdb's copy holds only in-frame clones and misses some; the assay was immunoSEQ multiplex PCR. The table records approximately 170,000 clones, roughly nine tenths of them present only once. The record originates from a study of control samples from healthy donors and cancer patients. The V end lost 2 bases, the J end lost 8 bases, and 10 bases lay between the germline ends. The CDR3 is 14 residues long. The germline V gene encodes CDR1 ENHRY and CDR2 SYGVKD. The sequenced material came from blood. The clonotype originates from a woman aged 25 to 39 in good health. V is TRBV10-3 and J is TRBJ1-6, with D possibly being TRBD1 (6 bases). CDR3 in amino acids: CAISEGQGYSPLHF. The CDR3 bases are TGTGCCATCAGTGAGGGTCAGGGGTATTCACCCCTCCACTTT.